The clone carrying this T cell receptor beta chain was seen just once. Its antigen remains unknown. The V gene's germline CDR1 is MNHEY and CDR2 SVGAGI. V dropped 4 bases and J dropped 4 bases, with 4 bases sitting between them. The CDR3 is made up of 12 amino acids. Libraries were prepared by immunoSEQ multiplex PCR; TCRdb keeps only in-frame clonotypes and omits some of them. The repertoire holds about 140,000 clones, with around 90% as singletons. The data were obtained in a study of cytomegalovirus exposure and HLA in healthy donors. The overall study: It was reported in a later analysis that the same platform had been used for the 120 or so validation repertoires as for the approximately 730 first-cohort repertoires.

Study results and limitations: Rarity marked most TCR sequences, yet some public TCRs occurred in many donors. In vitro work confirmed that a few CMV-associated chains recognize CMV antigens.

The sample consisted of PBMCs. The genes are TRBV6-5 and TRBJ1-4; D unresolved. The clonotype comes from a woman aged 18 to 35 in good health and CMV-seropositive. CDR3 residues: CASSFVNEKLFF. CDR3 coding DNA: TGTGCCAGCAGTTTCGTTAATGAAAAACTGTTTTTT.